These 26 T cell receptor beta chains share one sample of origin, sequenced in a study of OX40 agonist ivuxolimab in advanced cancers. Data came from immunoSEQ multiplex PCR; TCRdb stores just in-frame clones and leaves some out. The sample holds around 44,000 clones, around 86% seen once. Sequences were derived from CD4+ or CD8+ T cells sorted from blood, sampled in a trial of the OX40 agonist ivuxolimab. All receptors come from an adult with an advanced solid tumor such as melanoma, head and neck, liver or kidney cancer.

V gene TRBV19 combines with J gene TRBJ1-2; TRBD1 aligns across 10 bases. J gave up 4 bases and V 4 bases, and 6 bases lay outside the gene matches. Germline loops: CDR1 LNHDA, CDR2 SQIVND (reference sequence). The CDR3 is 15 amino acids. The CDR3 DNA reads TGTGCCAGTAGTACGGGACAGGGGCCCACCTATGGCTACACCTTC. Encoded protein: CASSTGQGPTYGYTF.

This chain connects TRBV28 to TRBJ2-2; D is ambiguous. This CDR3 is built from 12 residues. The germline V gene encodes CDR1 MDHEN and CDR2 SYDVKM. V lost 11 bases and J 8 bases, leaving 15 bases between the germline ends. The CDR3 loop reads CAGRHPKGELFF. As DNA, the CDR3 is TGTGCCGGGCGCCACCCTAAAGGGGAGCTGTTTTTT.

The V gene is TRBV27, the J gene TRBJ2-3; D uncertain. The CDR3 has 13 residues. Per the germline V gene, CDR1 is MNHEY and CDR2 is SMNVEV (reference sequence). V lost 1 base to trimming and J lost 2 bases, with 4 bases between them. Written as DNA, the CDR3 is TGTGCCAGCAGTTTATTGATCACAGATACGCAGTATTTT. It specifies CASSLLITDTQYF.

The chain joins TRBV30 to TRBJ2-1; either TRBD1 or TRBD2 may supply D (5 bases each). V lost 4 bases, J lost 2 bases, and 12 bases lay in between. This CDR3 comprises 14 residues. Germline lookup yields CDR1 GTSNPN and CDR2 SVGIG (reference sequence). CDR3 in amino acids: CAWTGLGAYNEQFF. As DNA, the CDR3 is TGTGCCTGGACCGGACTGGGGGCCTACAATGAGCAGTTCTTC.

The chain is built from TRBV11-1 and TRBJ1-1; no clear D gene. The germline CDR1 and CDR2 sequences are SGHAT and FQDESV (reference sequence). Trimming cost V 5 bases and J 3 bases, with 16 bases left between them. This CDR3 is built from 15 residues. The chain's CDR3 is CASSPASGSHTEAFF. The CDR3 region has the DNA TGTGCCAGCAGCCCCGCCTCGGGATCTCACACTGAAGCTTTCTTT.

The chain uses TRBV28 and TRBJ1-1; D gene ambiguous. The germline gives CDR1 MDHEN, CDR2 SYDVKM. This CDR3 spans 14 amino acids. Trimming stripped 5 bases from V and 3 bases from J, with 13 bases between. In DNA form, the CDR3 reads TGTGCCAGCAGTATGCCCATCGGGTACACTGAAGCTTTCTTT. Encoded protein: CASSMPIGYTEAFF.

The V and J genes are TRBV7-9 and TRBJ2-1, with D unresolved. The CDR3 consists of 12 residues. The V gene lost 5 bases and the J gene lost 8 bases, with 10 bases spanning the gap. CDR1 is SEHNR and CDR2 is FQNEAQ in the germline V gene (reference sequence). This CDR3 reads CASSPIADEQFF. For the CDR3, the DNA is TGTGCCAGCAGCCCTATTGCCGATGAGCAGTTCTTC.

J is TRBJ1-2 and V is TRBV5-1; 8 bases line up with TRBD1. The V gene's germline CDR1 is SGHRS and CDR2 YFSETQ. J was trimmed by 8 bases and V by 0 bases; bases with no gene match: 3. This CDR3 spans 13 amino acids. CDR3: CASSLGQGKGYTF. The CDR3 DNA reads as TGCGCCAGCAGCTTGGGACAGGGGAAAGGCTACACCTTC.

The rearrangement joins TRBV6-5 to TRBJ1-1, with D perhaps TRBD1 (5 bases). V lost 7 bases to trimming and J lost 4 bases, with 10 bases between them. CDR1 and CDR2 (germline): MNHEY, SVGAGI. CDR3 size: 12 residues. CDR3 in DNA: TGTGCCAGCATAGGGGAGGGCACTGAAGCTTTCTTT. Translation: CASIGEGTEAFF.

The CDR3 nucleotides read TGTGCCAGCAGCTTAAGTGAGCAGCCCCAGCATTTT. Its protein product is CASSLSEQPQHF. The rearrangement uses TRBV7-9 and TRBJ1-5; the D is unclear. V was cut by 2 bases and J by 7 bases, with 6 bases left in between. This CDR3 has 12 residues. Germline CDR1 is SEHNR and CDR2 is FQNEAQ (reference sequence).

The rearrangement joins TRBV29-1 to TRBJ1-2; no firm D call. With 3 bases removed from V and 8 bases from J, the gap between germline ends came to 7 bases. This CDR3 region has 10 residues. CDR1 and CDR2 (germline): SQVTM, ANQGSEA. The CDR3 region is CSVEDVGYTF. In nucleotides, the CDR3 is TGCAGCGTTGAGGACGTGGGCTACACCTTC.

With regard to this clone: An end of the junction differs from the germline gene, which may be a read error. V gene TRBV18 combines with J gene TRBJ1-3; D is ambiguous. The V gene's germline CDR1 is KGHSH and CDR2 LQKENI. CDR3 length: 15 amino acids. The CDR3 spells CASSFNREPGNTIYF. The CDR3, as DNA: TGTGCCAGCTCATTCAATAGGGAGCCTGGGAACACCATATATTTT.

Written as DNA, the CDR3 is TGTGCCAGCAGCCCCATCCCGGACAGGGGAGTAAATCAGCCCCAGCATTTT. Residues: CASSPIPDRGVNQPQHF. The J gene is TRBJ1-5, the V gene TRBV28; 9 bases fit TRBD1. This CDR3 region has 17 residues. With 6 bases clipped from V and 4 bases from J, the junction kept 13 bases outside the gene matches. The germline V gene has CDR1 MDHEN and CDR2 SYDVKM.

The rearrangement uses TRBV21-1 and TRBJ2-2. TRBV21-1 is assigned pseudogene status. The CDR3 sequence is 18 residues long. The CDR3 protein is CASSKDKVGGPGTGELFF. CDR3 DNA: TGTGCCAGCAGCAAAGATAAGGTAGGGGGGCCGGGTACCGGGGAGCTGTTTTTT.

This chain uses TRBV6-4 with TRBJ2-3; 7 bases align to TRBD2. Germline values: CDR1 MRHNA, CDR2 SNTAGT. Trimming cost V 0 bases and J 6 bases; bases outside gene matches: 6. CDR3 size: 15 residues. Here the CDR3 reads CASSDSSGGIDTQYF. Written as DNA, the CDR3 is TGTGCCAGCAGTGACTCGTCGGGGGGAATTGATACGCAGTATTTT.

V and J are TRBV28 and TRBJ2-3; weak D call: TRBD2 (6 bases). The germline CDR1 and CDR2 sequences are MDHEN and SYDVKM. Trimming removed 7 bases from V and 8 bases from J, with 19 bases in between. This CDR3 region has 14 residues. The CDR3 nucleotides read TGTGCCAGCAAAGGAGGGGAGCTAGTGACTACGCAGTATTTT. The encoded protein is CASKGGELVTTQYF.

The V gene is TRBV18, the J gene TRBJ2-1, with TRBD2 identical over 10 bases. With V trimmed by 1 base and J by 0 bases, 9 bases remained unmatched. This CDR3 is 19 amino acids long. CDR1 and CDR2 (germline): KGHSH, LQKENI. This CDR3 is CASSPRGTSAESSYNEQFF. CDR3 DNA: TGTGCCAGCTCACCACGAGGGACTAGCGCAGAAAGCTCCTACAATGAGCAGTTCTTC.

V usage is TRBV6-5 and J usage is TRBJ2-3; D remains unclear. CDR3 size: 12 residues. V was clipped by 4 bases and J by 4 bases, with 6 bases between them. CDR1 is MNHEY and CDR2 is SVGAGI in the germline V gene. CDR3 sequence: CASSSHSDTQYF. The DNA of the CDR3 is TGTGCCAGCAGTTCCCACTCAGATACGCAGTATTTT.

The gene calls are TRBV28 and TRBJ1-6; the D gene is possibly TRBD1 (5 bases). The CDR3 loop spans 15 amino acids. The germline gives CDR1 MDHEN, CDR2 SYDVKM. V lost 7 bases and J lost 13, with 23 bases in between. The CDR3 bases are TGTGCCAGCACCCATAAGGGCAGGGCCCTCGGCCCCCTCCACTTT. This codes for CASTHKGRALGPLHF.

The chain carries TRBV18 and TRBJ1-2; D is unclear. This CDR3 has 14 amino acids. Trimming removed 5 bases at V and 1 base at J, with 11 bases between. Germline lookup yields CDR1 KGHSH and CDR2 LQKENI. CDR3 protein: CASSKLDRNYGYTF. CDR3 in DNA: TGTGCCAGCTCAAAACTGGACCGTAACTATGGCTACACCTTC.

The genes are TRBV18 and TRBJ2-1; D is unresolved. Looked up from germline, CDR1 is KGHSH and CDR2 is LQKENI. The CDR3 sequence is 15 residues long. The ends were cut back, 0 bases at V and 1 base at J, with 7 bases in the middle. The CDR3, as DNA: TGTGCCAGCTCACCACCGGTTGGATCCTACAATGAGCAGTTCTTC. It encodes CASSPPVGSYNEQFF.

This clone came up a few times. The chain has TRBV2 and TRBJ1-5, with D unresolved. CDR3 length: 13 residues. CDR1 and CDR2 (germline): SNHLY, FYNNEI. V lost 3 bases to trimming and J lost 5 bases, with 8 bases between them. CDR3: CASSEQVDQPQHF. The CDR3 DNA reads TGTGCCAGCAGTGAGCAGGTAGATCAGCCCCAGCATTTT. Together with reference TRBV2 and TRBJ1-5, the CDR3 gives the full variable domain: EPEVTQTPSHQVTQMGQEVILRCVPISNHLYFYWYRQILGQKVEFLVSFYNNEISEKSEIFDDQFSVERPDGSNFTLKIRSTKLEDSAMYFCASSEQVDQPQHFGDGTRLSIL.

The chain links TRBV6-6 to TRBJ1-1, with unresolved D. V lost 4 bases and J lost 2, with 8 bases in between. The length of the CDR3 is 13 residues. The germline CDR1 and CDR2 sequences are MNHNY and SVGAGI (reference sequence). CDR3 coding DNA: TGTGCCAGCAGTTCGCAGCTAAACACTGAAGCTTTCTTT. Translated: CASSSQLNTEAFF.

The J gene is TRBJ1-1, the V gene TRBV7-3; D gene unclear. This CDR3 has 13 amino acids. CDR1 is SGHTA and CDR2 is FQGTGA in the germline V gene. V lost 2 bases to trimming and J lost 1 base, with 5 bases between them. DNA for the CDR3: TGTGCCAGCAGCTTAGGAGAGAACACTGAAGCTTTCTTT. Its translation is CASSLGENTEAFF.

The chain recombines TRBV29-1 with TRBJ2-7; 8 positions match TRBD1. The ends lost 7 bases at V and 3 bases at J; junction bases unmatched: 8. Per germline, CDR1 SQVTM and CDR2 ANQGSEA. This CDR3 region has 13 residues. DNA for the CDR3: TGCAGCGCTTCTTACAGGGGGGACTACGAGCAGTACTTC. Its protein product is CSASYRGDYEQYF.

The V gene is TRBV16, the J gene TRBJ1-5, with 7 bases lining up with TRBD1. Germline assignment: CDR1 KGHSY and CDR2 FQNENV. J was trimmed by 6 bases and V by 0 bases; bases with no gene match: 8. CDR3 length: 16 amino acids. As DNA, the CDR3 is TGTGCCAGCAGCCAATCGGCCGACAGGGTCGGTCAGCCCCAGCATTTT. This codes for CASSQSADRVGQPQHF.